This T cell receptor beta chain was captured by sequencing in a study of blood T cell repertoires in COVID-19. Germline CDR1 is SGHNT and CDR2 is YENEEA. V lost 4 bases and J lost 5; bases outside the gene matches: 11. The CDR3 is made up of 16 amino acids. Assay used: immunoSEQ multiplex PCR; TCRdb lists only in-frame clones, some missing. In the table there are approximately 20,000 clones, approximately 81% of which are singletons. The chain joins TRBV11-3 to TRBJ2-3, with 8 bases identical to TRBD1. The TCR was taken from a human donor with active COVID-19. The donor label of this sample is uncertain. Sequencing was performed on peripheral blood. The DNA for the CDR3 is TGTGCCAGCAGCTCGCCCCAACAGGGGGGTGAAGATACGCAGTATTTT. It yields the protein CASSSPQQGGEDTQYF. Complete variable domain (other parts from reference TRBV11-3 and TRBJ2-3): EAGVVQSPRYKIIEKKQPVAFWCNPISGHNTLYWYLQNLGQGPELLIRYENEEAVDDSQLPKDRFSAERLKGVDSTLKIQPAELGDSAVYLCASSSPQQGGEDTQYFGPGTRLTVL.